The source of this TCR beta chain is a study of beta chain features in type 1 diabetes. Overall study context: Healthy donors, compared against patients, showed similar age, gender and cell yields. Analysis included 107,917,701 sorted cells drawn from all samples. Study-level points and caveats: TCRB CDR3s were moderately but significantly shorter in Type 1 diabetes patients in all four CD4+ subsets. Equally in patients and controls, PCR might preferentially amplify shorter templates.

Expressed TCRB transcripts were sequenced after all isolated RNA was converted to cDNA. Clones were read by immunoSEQ multiplex PCR, and TCRdb kept only the in-frame ones, dropping some. The sample contains over 150,000 clones, approximately 8.1% of which appear only once. Germline assignment: CDR1 GTSNPN and CDR2 SVGIG (reference sequence). The CDR3 contains 15 residues. J lost 2 bases, V lost 0 bases, and 3 bases had no gene match. Concerning this clone itself: Its antigen is still unknown.

The sequence was collected from a man between 18 and 35 years old in good health. The sequenced material came from central memory CD4+ T cells from blood. The gene calls are TRBV30 and TRBJ2-5; 10 bases map to TRBD2. CDR3 sequence: CAWSVSGRGQETQYF. CDR3 bases: TGTGCCTGGAGTGTAAGCGGGAGGGGTCAAGAGACCCAGTACTTC. The full variable domain, with the rest looked up from reference TRBV30 and TRBJ2-5, is SQTIHQWPATLVQPVGSPLSLECTVEGTSNPNLYWYRQAAGRGLQLLFYSVGIGQISSEVPQNLSASRPQDRQFILSSKKLLLSDSGFYLCAWSVSGRGQETQYFGPGTRLLVL.